This T cell receptor beta chain appears in the sequencing data of a study of beta chain features in type 1 diabetes (dated by TCRdb to the late 2010s). A note on the overall study: No differences in mean age, gender distribution, total cell number or subset yield were found between patients and healthy donors. A total of about 99,000,000 sorted cells were examined across all samples, and RNA yield correlated strongly with the number of cells per subset. The study compared the TCRB repertoires of sorted circulating CD4+ T cell subsets in recently diagnosed type 1 diabetes patients with those in matched healthy donors. Whereas all 30 or so donors provided naive and central memory subsets, regulatory and stem cell-like memory subsets were isolated from just 8 patients and roughly 8 healthy donors. What the authors observed across the whole study: Because cDNA rather than genomic DNA was sequenced, highly expressing activated cells could have been over-represented, although no difference in activation and CD3 levels was found between groups. A moderate but significant shortening of TCRB CDR3 length was observed in type 1 diabetes patients in all four CD4+ subsets. PCR may preferentially amplify shorter templates, but because patient and control samples were amplified and corrected together, any resulting skew would affect both groups equally. Fewer insertions and more nucleotide deletions at VDJ recombination sites were observed in patients with type 1 diabetes, implying thymic rearrangement abnormalities. Naive, central memory and regulatory TCRB repertoires appeared more similar among patients than among healthy donors. HLA sub-analyses involved small numbers of individuals, so any influence of HLA type on TCRB rearrangement remained unresolved.

The entire amount of isolated RNA was reverse transcribed using the High Capacity cDNA Reverse Transcription Kit, so the sequenced TCRB transcripts were expressed ones. Deep immunoSEQ sequencing was performed on naive, central memory and regulatory T cell samples, with an average of approximately 3.9 million total reads per sample. Sorted cells were lysed in RLT buffer and RNA was extracted with DNase-treated RNeasy Micro or Mini kits, depending on cell number. Each cell subset was processed on its own to prevent cross-contamination, while patient and healthy donor samples were processed together. The immunoSEQ multiplex PCR was used to amplify TCRB sequences from cDNA, yielding 87-bp fragments that span the CDR3 region. The amplicons were sequenced using the Illumina HiSeq platform. In the paper's pipeline: Synthetic template baselines were used to correct PCR bias computationally, reads within Hamming distance 2 were collapsed, and singletons that could not be merged were discarded. Reads were aligned against IMGT so that V, D and J genes, CDR3 length and insertions or deletions at six rearrangement sites could be assigned. Within each subset, clonotype counts were normalized to sorted cell number, and only after that were true diversity and Gini coefficients computed with the tcR R package. The overlap coefficient, calculated on TCRB nucleotide sequences, was used to quantify repertoire sharing. Out-of-frame TCRB sequences from naive cells were analyzed as a proxy for the pre-selection repertoire. The clones in this table, taken by TCRdb from immuneACCESS, are in-frame only. Not every clone is retained; where verified, under half of the shortfall comes from an unresolved V gene, and the cause of the rest is unknown. V and J calls and clone size are as listed in that table; D and trimming were resolved from the DNA. For this sample the table gives around 330,000 clones, of which 8% to 13% were detected only once. The ten most abundant clones make up 0.015% of the sample.

This clone occurred a few times. The clone's antigen remains unknown. No qualities accompany the bases; no much larger clone lies one base away. The germline V gene gives CDR1 as LGHNA and CDR2 as YNFKEQ. V sheds 1 base and J sheds 5 bases, leaving 11 bases between their ends. The CDR3 measures 14 amino acids from cysteine to phenylalanine. The kept DNA is CDR3 alone, 42 bases in frame from the first base. Each donor gave one peripheral blood draw, around 100 mL on average, collected into heparinised tubes. A BD FACSAria II and a panel including CD45RO, CCR7, CD25, CD127, CD95 and CD27 were used to sort naive, central memory, regulatory and stem cell-like memory CD4+ T cells. A purity above 95% was achieved for all sorted populations. PBMCs were isolated right away by Lymphoprep density gradient centrifugation and were stained directly, without culture. So that batch effects would be minimized, each experiment stained and sorted samples in pairs, pairing one healthy donor with one patient.

The V and J segments used are TRBV4-2 and TRBJ2-5; a weak D assignment points to TRBD1 (5 bases agree). The source of this sequence is a young woman in good health. Source material: naive CD4+ T cells from blood. The intended sense of this specimen's cell subset or site label: true naive CD4+ T cells. The nucleotide sequence reads as follows: TGTGCCAGCAGCCAAGCCTACCCAGGGGAGACCCAGTACTTC. This yields the protein CASSQAYPGETQYF.